A single sample gave rise to the 23 T cell receptor beta chains below, sequenced in a study of T cell clonality in common variable immunodeficiency. The table came from immunoSEQ multiplex PCR; TCRdb's copy has only in-frame clones and leaves some out. Sampling found roughly 30,000 clones, none seen once. The sample consisted of peripheral blood mononuclear cells. These receptors came from a person aged 18-70 years in good health.

This clone was seen at least ten times. Read sequence stops 3 residues before the CDR3 end, and the germline J gene provides the missing end. This chain connects TRBV12-5 to TRBJ2-1; D is uncertain. The CDR3 consists of 13 residues. Germline loops: CDR1 LGHNT, CDR2 FRNRAP. The V end was cut by 1 base, the J end by 8 bases, with 9 bases between. The covered CDR3 bases are TGTGCTAGTGGTTTGGGCAGGTTGGATGAG. This translates into CASGLGRLDE. The whole CDR3 reads CASGLGRLDEQFF.

In its sample, this clone was seen many times. The sequenced part of the CDR3 DNA is TGCGCCAGCAGTGGAGGCCACTCCTACGAG. It is translated as CASSGGHSYE. The whole CDR3 reads CASSGGHSYEQYF. The V gene is TRBV10-1, the J gene TRBJ2-7; D is undetermined. The read ends 3 residues early relative to the CDR3; the germline J gene fills the gap. Trimming removed 4 bases from V and 0 bases from J, with 7 bases in between. This CDR3 is built from 13 residues. Germline-derived CDR1 and CDR2 are WNHNN and SYGVQD (reference sequence).

This clone was seen ten or more times. The read falls 3 residues short of the CDR3 end, and the missing part is taken from the germline J gene. This chain connects TRBV5-1 to TRBJ2-7; 9 bases line up with TRBD1. V was pared by 2 bases and J by 4 bases, with 7 bases of the junction left unmatched. From germline, CDR1 is SGHRS and CDR2 YFSETQ. This CDR3 has 15 amino acids. The CDR3 DNA, read in part, is TGCGCCAGCAGCTTAGGAGGACAGGGGCGATACGAG. It specifies CASSLGGQGRYE. The whole CDR3 sequence reads CASSLGGQGRYEQYF.

This clone has more than one count but fewer than ten. The sequenced fragment ends 3 residues before the CDR3 boundary, so the rest is inferred from the germline J gene. The chain employs TRBV7-3 and TRBJ2-1; TRBD1 matches at 10 bases. Germline V CDR1 and CDR2: SGHTA, FQGTGA. The CDR3 loop spans 15 amino acids. J gave up 8 bases and V 3 bases, and 7 bases lay outside the gene matches. The CDR3 reads CASSFSGTGVDEQFF. CDR3 DNA, as far as it was read: TGTGCCAGCAGCTTTTCGGGGACAGGGGTAGATGAG.

This clone was counted ten times or more. The read is 3 residues too short to cover the CDR3 end, so that end is filled in from the germline J gene. The rearrangement links TRBV20-1 to TRBJ1-2, with 9 bases that match TRBD1. Germline trimming cut 8 bases from V and 4 bases from J; bases unmatched to any gene: 8. Germline CDR1 reads DFQATT; CDR2 reads SNEGSKA (reference sequence). CDR3 length: 13 residues. This CDR3 reads CSPMGQGGYGYTF. The DNA read from the CDR3 is TGCAGTCCAATGGGACAGGGCGGCTATGGC.

In the case of this clone: The CDR3 is cut off 3 residues early in the read; its end comes from the germline J gene. The V gene is TRBV7-6, the J gene TRBJ1-1; D possibly corresponds to TRBD1 (6 bases). CDR3 length equals 15 residues. In germline, CDR1 is SGHVS, CDR2 FNYEAQ. Trimming removed 1 base at V and 3 bases at J, with 12 bases between. The covered CDR3 bases are TGTGCCAGCAGCTTAGGGTACAAGGGGGACACTGAA. This gives the protein CASSLGYKGDTE. The whole CDR3 reads CASSLGYKGDTEAFF.

This clone appeared many times. Read sequence stops 3 residues before the CDR3 end, and the germline J gene provides the missing end. The chain is built from TRBV7-3 and TRBJ2-5, with 7 bases lining up with TRBD1. This CDR3 contains 13 residues. Germline CDR1 reads SGHTA; CDR2 reads FQGTGA. Trimming took 4 bases from V and 5 from J; bases not matched to a gene: 4. CDR3 sequence: CASSSVQGETQYF. The part of the CDR3 DNA that was read is TGTGCCAGCAGCTCGGTACAGGGGGAGACC. Looking up the rest from reference TRBV7-3 and TRBJ2-5 gives the full variable domain: GAGVSQTPSNKVTEKGKYVELRCDPISGHTALYWYRQSLGQGPEFLIYFQGTGAADDSGLPNDRFFAVRPEGSVSTLKIQRTERGDSAVYLCASSSVQGETQYFGPGTRLLVL.

This clone was recorded many times. The CDR3 is cut off 3 residues early in the read; its end comes from the germline J gene. This chain uses TRBV6-4 with TRBJ1-5; D is ambiguous. Trimming left V 3 bases short and J 1 base short, with 4 bases between. Germline assignment: CDR1 MRHNA and CDR2 SNTAGT. The CDR3 is made up of 13 amino acids. The CDR3 bases that were read are TGTGCCAGCAGTGAGGCCAGCAATCAGCCC. This translates into CASSEASNQP. The CDR3 reads in full as CASSEASNQPQHF.

This clone was counted ten times or more. Sequencing ends 3 residues short of the CDR3 end; the germline J gene provides the rest. V is TRBV7-9 and J is TRBJ1-2; 7 nucleotides line up with TRBD1. CDR3 length: 15 residues. The V gene's germline CDR1 is SEHNR and CDR2 FQNEAQ (reference sequence). With V trimmed by 5 bases and J by 4 bases, 10 bases remained unmatched. The CDR3 here is CASSTSGTAGYGYTF. Incomplete CDR3 DNA: TGTGCCAGCAGCACGTCCGGGACAGCCGGCTATGGC.

This clone was detected many times. Coverage ceases 3 residues before the CDR3 finishes, and the germline J gene fills in the end. The chain has TRBV5-1 and TRBJ2-7; D possibly uses TRBD1 or TRBD2 (5 bases each). The germline V gene has CDR1 SGHRS and CDR2 YFSETQ. This CDR3 region has 13 residues. The germline V and J ends were trimmed by 2 bases and 6 bases, with 12 bases remaining between them. The CDR3 spells CASSFKEGSEQYF. Incomplete CDR3 DNA: TGCGCCAGCAGCTTCAAAGAGGGGAGCGAG.

This clone was detected ten times or more. The sequenced CDR3 bases are TGCGCCAGCAGCCTCGGACAGGGCCCGATGAACACTGAA. The encoded protein is CASSLGQGPMNTE. The complete CDR3 reads CASSLGQGPMNTEAFF. The chain uses TRBV5-1 and TRBJ1-1, with TRBD1 matching over 8 bases. The read gets to within 3 residues of the CDR3 end, and the germline J gene fills in the rest. The germline V gene encodes CDR1 SGHRS and CDR2 YFSETQ. This CDR3 contains 16 residues. V gave up 4 bases and J gave up 0 bases; unmatched junction bases: 8.

A word on this clone: Germline and junction disagree at one end, which may indicate a read error. Other DNA variants within this sample encode the same CDR3. The CDR3 DNA, read in part, is TGTGCCAGCTCTCCGGACAGGACCCGGGACACG. It codes for CASSPDRTRDT. The whole CDR3 protein reads CASSPDRTRDTIYF. This chain links TRBV18 with TRBJ1-3, with 7 bases aligning to TRBD1. From the germline J gene comes the end of the CDR3, since the read stops 3 residues before it. This CDR3 has 14 amino acids. The germline V gene encodes CDR1 KGHSH and CDR2 LQKENI.

This clone has ten or more counts. The observed sequence ends 3 residues before the CDR3 terminus, with the missing tail filled in from the germline J gene. The chain uses TRBV20-1 and TRBJ1-5; tentatively, D is TRBD1 (5 bases). Germline CDR1 is DFQATT and CDR2 is SNEGSKA (reference sequence). V dropped 6 bases and J dropped 3 bases, with 24 bases sitting between them. The CDR3 loop spans 17 amino acids. The CDR3 DNA, read in part, is TGCAGTGCGCCGACGGGACTCGCAGGGCCGACCAATCAGCCC. This sequence encodes CSAPTGLAGPTNQP. In full, the CDR3 is CSAPTGLAGPTNQPQHF.

This clone was picked up many times. The read terminates 3 residues before the CDR3 end, so the remaining end is supplied by the germline J gene. The gene calls are TRBV18 and TRBJ2-7; TRBD2 is a possible D gene (5 bases). V lost 2 bases, J lost 6 bases, and 8 bases lay in between. The CDR3 runs 12 residues. Looked up from germline, CDR1 is KGHSH and CDR2 is LQKENI. CDR3 sequence reads: CASSPEAGEQYF. The CDR3 DNA, read in part, is TGTGCCAGCTCACCAGAGGCGGGCGAG. The variable domain in full, with the rest retrieved from reference TRBV18 and TRBJ2-7, is NAGVMQNPRHLVRRRGQEARLRCSPMKGHSHVYWYRQLPEEGLKFMVYLQKENIIDESGMPKERFSAEFPKEGPSILRIQQVVRGDSAAYFCASSPEAGEQYFGPGTRLTVT.

This clone has at least ten counts. The DNA read from the CDR3 is TGTGCCATCAGTGACAGAAGGGCTAGCGGAAGCCAAGAGACC. Translated, it gives CAISDRRASGSQET. The entire CDR3 protein is CAISDRRASGSQETQYF. V is TRBV10-3 and J is TRBJ2-5; the match to TRBD2 covers 7 bases. With the read ending 3 residues before the CDR3 end, the germline J gene is used to fill in that end. The CDR3 contains 17 residues. Germline values: CDR1 ENHRY, CDR2 SYGVKD. J gave up 1 base and V 3 bases, and 11 bases lay outside the gene matches.

This clone occurred many times. Read sequence stops 3 residues before the CDR3 end, and the germline J gene provides the missing end. The chain is built from TRBV19 and TRBJ1-1; D uncertain. This CDR3 contains 14 residues. Looked up from germline, CDR1 is LNHDA and CDR2 is SQIVND (reference sequence). Trimming stripped 1 base from V and 7 bases from J, with 13 bases between. The CDR3 bases that were read are TGTGCCAGTAGTATAGTTGGCGGAGGCGTTGAA. Its translation is CASSIVGGGVE. The full CDR3 sequence reads CASSIVGGGVEAFF.

As concerns this clone: The read finishes 3 residues shy of the CDR3 end, and the germline J gene is used to complete it. The chain carries TRBV29-1 and TRBJ1-2, with a possible D match to TRBD1 (5 bases). The CDR3 is 13 amino acids. Trimming left V 3 bases short and J 5 bases short, with 13 bases between. Germline CDR1 SQVTM, CDR2 ANQGSEA. CDR3 loop: CSVDGTKGYGYTF. CDR3 DNA, as far as it was read: TGCAGCGTTGATGGTACAAAGGGGTATGGC.

This clone was observed many times. The CDR3 sequence: CASSGEGLAEQYF. The sequenced CDR3 bases are TGTGCCAGCAGTGGAGAGGGTTTGGCCGAG. V gene TRBV2 combines with J gene TRBJ2-7; D is possibly TRBD2 (5 bases). The read gets to within 3 residues of the CDR3 end, and the germline J gene fills in the rest. Between the trimmed V and J ends, which lost 4 bases and 6 bases, there was a span of 13 bases. The CDR3 spans 13 residues. Per the germline V gene, CDR1 is SNHLY and CDR2 is FYNNEI.

On this clone itself: The read ends 3 residues before the CDR3 terminus; that terminus is restored from the germline J gene. The chain links TRBV10-2 to TRBJ2-2; D is ambiguous. This CDR3 region has 14 residues. The V end was cut by 7 bases, the J end by 0 bases, with 9 bases between. Looked up from germline, CDR1 is WSHSY and CDR2 is SAAADI. Incomplete CDR3 DNA: TGCGCCAGCACTAGTGGTCCGAACACCGGGGAG. It translates to CASTSGPNTGE. The whole CDR3 is CASTSGPNTGELFF.

This clone has ten or more counts. The read is 3 residues too short to cover the CDR3 end, so that end is filled in from the germline J gene. The chain couples TRBV30 to TRBJ2-3; 9 bases agree with TRBD2. CDR1 is GTSNPN, CDR2 SVGIG, per germline (reference sequence). The CDR3 is made up of 15 amino acids. V shed 2 bases and J 4 bases; nucleotides not matched to a gene: 7. CDR3 residues: CAWSWGSGRADTQYF. Partial CDR3 DNA: TGTGCCTGGAGTTGGGGTAGCGGGAGAGCAGATACG.

In this sample, this clone turned up many times. The read is 3 residues too short to cover the CDR3 end, so that end is filled in from the germline J gene. The chain has TRBV28 and TRBJ2-7; 11 bases map to TRBD2. Losses at the gene ends were 3 bases for V and 4 bases for J; bases not matched to a gene: 8. CDR1 and CDR2 from the germline V gene are MDHEN and SYDVKM. The CDR3 runs 16 residues. The sequenced CDR3 bases are TGTGCCAGCAGTTTGGGTCCCCTAGCGGGAGGTTACGAG. Its translation is CASSLGPLAGGYE. The full CDR3 protein reads CASSLGPLAGGYEQYF. The whole variable domain, remainder taken from reference TRBV28 and TRBJ2-7, is DVKVTQSSRYLVKRTGEKVFLECVQDMDHENMFWYRQDPGLGLRLIYFSYDVKMKEKGDIPEGYSVSREKKERFSLILESASTNQTSMYLCASSLGPLAGGYEQYFGPGTRLTVT.

This clone was recorded many times. The part of the CDR3 DNA that was read is TGTGCCAGCAGCTTTGGGACAGTACCCTACGAG. Translating it yields CASSFGTVPYE. The CDR3 as a whole reads CASSFGTVPYEQYF. The chain employs TRBV7-9 and TRBJ2-7, with TRBD1 matching 7 bases. The read ends 3 residues shy of where the CDR3 ends; the end is completed using the germline J gene. The J segment lost 2 bases and the V segment lost 3 bases, leaving 4 bases of the junction unmatched. The CDR3 spans 14 residues. CDR1 SEHNR and CDR2 FQNEAQ come from the germline V gene (reference sequence).

At least ten counts were recorded for this clone. The CDR3 DNA, read in part, is TGTGCCAGTACCGATCAAGGGGATATCACAGATACG. It translates to CASTDQGDITDT. The entire CDR3 protein reads CASTDQGDITDTQYF. The genes are TRBV19 and TRBJ2-3; tentatively, D is TRBD1 (5 bases). Coverage ceases 3 residues before the CDR3 finishes, and the germline J gene fills in the end. CDR3 length: 15 residues. Germline CDR1 and CDR2: LNHDA and SQIVND (reference sequence). With 7 bases removed from V and 2 bases from J, the gap between germline ends came to 16 bases. The full variable domain, rest sourced from reference TRBV19 and TRBJ2-3, is DGGITQSPKYLFRKEGQNVTLSCEQNLNHDAMYWYRQDPGQGLRLIYYSQIVNDFQKGDIAEGYSVSREKKESFPLTVTSAQKNPTAFYLCASTDQGDITDTQYFGPGTRLTVL.